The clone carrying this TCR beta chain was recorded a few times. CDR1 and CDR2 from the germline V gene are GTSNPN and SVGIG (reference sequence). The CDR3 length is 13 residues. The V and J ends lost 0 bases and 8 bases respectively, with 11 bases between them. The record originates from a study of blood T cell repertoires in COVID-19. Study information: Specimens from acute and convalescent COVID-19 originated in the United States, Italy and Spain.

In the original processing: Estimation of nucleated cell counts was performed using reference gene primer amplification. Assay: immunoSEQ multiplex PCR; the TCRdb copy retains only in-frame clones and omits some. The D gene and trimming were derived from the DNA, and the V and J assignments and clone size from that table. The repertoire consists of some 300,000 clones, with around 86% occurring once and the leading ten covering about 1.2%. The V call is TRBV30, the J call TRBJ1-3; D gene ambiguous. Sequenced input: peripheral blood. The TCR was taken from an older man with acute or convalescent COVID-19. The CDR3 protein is CAWSVLVVDTIYF. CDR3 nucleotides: TGTGCCTGGAGTGTACTTGTGGTGGACACCATATATTTT.